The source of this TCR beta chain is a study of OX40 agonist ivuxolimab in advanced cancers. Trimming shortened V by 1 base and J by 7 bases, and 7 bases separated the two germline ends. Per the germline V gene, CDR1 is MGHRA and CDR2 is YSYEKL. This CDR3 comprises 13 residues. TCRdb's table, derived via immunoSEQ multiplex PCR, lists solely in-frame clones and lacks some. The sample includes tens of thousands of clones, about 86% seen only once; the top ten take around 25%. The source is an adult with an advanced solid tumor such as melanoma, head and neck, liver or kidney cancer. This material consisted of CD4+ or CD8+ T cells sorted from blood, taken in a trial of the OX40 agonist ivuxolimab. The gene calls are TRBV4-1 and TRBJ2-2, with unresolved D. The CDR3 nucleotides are TGCGCCAGCAGCCAAGGCCGTGGCGGGGAGCTGTTTTTT. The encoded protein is CASSQGRGGELFF.